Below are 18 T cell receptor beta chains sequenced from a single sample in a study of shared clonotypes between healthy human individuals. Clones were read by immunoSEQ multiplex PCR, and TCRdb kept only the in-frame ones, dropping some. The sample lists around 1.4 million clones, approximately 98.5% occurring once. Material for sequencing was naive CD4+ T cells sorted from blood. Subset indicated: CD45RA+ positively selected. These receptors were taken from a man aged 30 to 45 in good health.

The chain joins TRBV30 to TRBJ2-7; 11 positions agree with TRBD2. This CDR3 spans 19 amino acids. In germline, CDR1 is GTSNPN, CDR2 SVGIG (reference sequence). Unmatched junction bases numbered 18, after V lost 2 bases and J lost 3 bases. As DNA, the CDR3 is TGTGCCTGGAGTCGGGCCCGGATGGTGGGGACTAGCGGATTCTACGAGCAGTACTTC. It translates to CAWSRARMVGTSGFYEQYF. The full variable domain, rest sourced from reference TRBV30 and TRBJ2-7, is SQTIHQWPATLVQPVGSPLSLECTVEGTSNPNLYWYRQAAGRGLQLLFYSVGIGQISSEVPQNLSASRPQDRQFILSSKKLLLSDSGFYLCAWSRARMVGTSGFYEQYFGPGTRLTVT.

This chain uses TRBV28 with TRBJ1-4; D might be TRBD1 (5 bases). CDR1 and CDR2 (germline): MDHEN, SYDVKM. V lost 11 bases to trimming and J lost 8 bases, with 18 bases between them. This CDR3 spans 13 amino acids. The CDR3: CAADRTLGEKLFF. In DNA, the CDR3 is TGTGCCGCCGACCGGACATTAGGGGAAAAACTGTTTTTT.

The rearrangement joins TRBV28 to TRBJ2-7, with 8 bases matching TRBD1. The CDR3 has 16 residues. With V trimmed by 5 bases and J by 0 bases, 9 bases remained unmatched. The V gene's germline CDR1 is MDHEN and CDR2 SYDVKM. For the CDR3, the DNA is TGTGCCAGCAGTCTTACCGGACAGGGTTTCTCCTACGAGCAGTACTTC. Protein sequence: CASSLTGQGFSYEQYF. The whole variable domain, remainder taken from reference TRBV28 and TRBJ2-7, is DVKVTQSSRYLVKRTGEKVFLECVQDMDHENMFWYRQDPGLGLRLIYFSYDVKMKEKGDIPEGYSVSREKKERFSLILESASTNQTSMYLCASSLTGQGFSYEQYFGPGTRLTVT.

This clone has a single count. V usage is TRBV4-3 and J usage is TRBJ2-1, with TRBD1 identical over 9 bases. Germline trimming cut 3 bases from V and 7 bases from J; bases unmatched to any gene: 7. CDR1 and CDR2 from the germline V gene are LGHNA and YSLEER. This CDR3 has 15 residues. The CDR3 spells CASSHPGQGDNEQFF. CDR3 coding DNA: TGCGCCAGCAGCCATCCGGGACAGGGAGATAATGAGCAGTTCTTC.

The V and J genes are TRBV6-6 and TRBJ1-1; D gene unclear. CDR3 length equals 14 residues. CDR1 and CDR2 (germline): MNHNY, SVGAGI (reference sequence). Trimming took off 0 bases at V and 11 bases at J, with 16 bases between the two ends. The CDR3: CASSYSSLTAKAFF. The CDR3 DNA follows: TGTGCCAGCAGTTACTCGAGTCTAACAGCCAAGGCTTTCTTT.

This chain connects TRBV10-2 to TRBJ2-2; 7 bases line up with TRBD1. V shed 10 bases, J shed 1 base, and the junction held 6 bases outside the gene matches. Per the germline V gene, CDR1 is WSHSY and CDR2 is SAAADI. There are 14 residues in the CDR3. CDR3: CATRQGENTGELFF. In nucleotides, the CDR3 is TGCGCCACCCGCCAGGGGGAGAACACCGGGGAGCTGTTTTTT.

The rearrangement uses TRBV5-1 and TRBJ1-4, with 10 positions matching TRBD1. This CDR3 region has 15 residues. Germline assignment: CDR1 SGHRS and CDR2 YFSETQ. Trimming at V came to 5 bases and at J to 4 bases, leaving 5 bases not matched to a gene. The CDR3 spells CASSNRDRGNEKLFF. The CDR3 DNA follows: TGCGCCAGCAGTAACCGGGACAGGGGTAATGAAAAACTGTTTTTT.

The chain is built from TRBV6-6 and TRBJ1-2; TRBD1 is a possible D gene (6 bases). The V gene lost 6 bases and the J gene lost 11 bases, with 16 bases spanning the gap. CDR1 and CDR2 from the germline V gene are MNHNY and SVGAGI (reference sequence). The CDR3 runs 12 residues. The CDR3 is CASSPTGAGYTF. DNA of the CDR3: TGTGCCAGCAGCCCGACAGGTGCCGGGTACACCTTC.

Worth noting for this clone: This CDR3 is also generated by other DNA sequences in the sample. Here the CDR3 reads CASSGQETQYF. The CDR3 nucleotides read TGTGCCAGCAGCGGTCAAGAGACCCAGTACTTC. The chain combines TRBV7-9 with TRBJ2-5; the D is unclear. CDR3 size: 11 residues. Germline-derived CDR1 and CDR2 are SEHNR and FQNEAQ (reference sequence). V was pared by 5 bases and J by 2 bases, with 3 bases between.

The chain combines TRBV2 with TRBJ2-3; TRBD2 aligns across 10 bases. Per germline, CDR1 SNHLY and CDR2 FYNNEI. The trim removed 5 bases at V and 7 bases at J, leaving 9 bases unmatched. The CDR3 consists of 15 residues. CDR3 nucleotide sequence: TGTGCCAGCAGTTTATCTAGCGGGAGTGGCCATACGCAGTATTTT. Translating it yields CASSLSSGSGHTQYF.

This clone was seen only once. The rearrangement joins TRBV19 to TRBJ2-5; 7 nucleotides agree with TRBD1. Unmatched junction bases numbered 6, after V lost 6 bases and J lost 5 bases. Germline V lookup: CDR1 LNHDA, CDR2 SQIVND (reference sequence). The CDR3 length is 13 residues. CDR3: CASRATGVETQYF. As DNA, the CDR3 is TGTGCCAGTAGGGCCACAGGGGTTGAGACCCAGTACTTC.

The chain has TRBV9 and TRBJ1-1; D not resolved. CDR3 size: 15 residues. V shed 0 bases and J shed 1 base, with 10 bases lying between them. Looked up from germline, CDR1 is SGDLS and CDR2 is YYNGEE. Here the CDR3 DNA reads TGTGCCAGCAGCGTAGTAGGCGGGCAGAACACTGAAGCTTTCTTT. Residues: CASSVVGGQNTEAFF.

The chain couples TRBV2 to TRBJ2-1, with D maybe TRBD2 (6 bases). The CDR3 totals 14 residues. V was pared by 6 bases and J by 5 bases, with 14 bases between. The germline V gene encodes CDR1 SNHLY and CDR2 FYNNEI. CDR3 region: CASSLERGNNEQFF. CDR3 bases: TGTGCCAGCAGCCTAGAGCGCGGGAACAATGAGCAGTTCTTC.

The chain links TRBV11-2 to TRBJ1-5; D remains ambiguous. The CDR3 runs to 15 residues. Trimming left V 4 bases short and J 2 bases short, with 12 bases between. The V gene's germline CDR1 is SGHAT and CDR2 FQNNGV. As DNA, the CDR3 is TGTGCCAGCAGCTACCTTCCCGGGGGCAATCAGCCCCAGCATTTT. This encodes CASSYLPGGNQPQHF.

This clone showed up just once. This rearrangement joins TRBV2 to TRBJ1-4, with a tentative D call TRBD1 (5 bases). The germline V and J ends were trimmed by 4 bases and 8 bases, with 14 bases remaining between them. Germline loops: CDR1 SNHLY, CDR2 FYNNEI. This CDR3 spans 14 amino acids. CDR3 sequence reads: CASSARGSEEKLFF. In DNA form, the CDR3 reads TGTGCCAGCAGTGCAAGGGGCAGTGAGGAAAAACTGTTTTTT.

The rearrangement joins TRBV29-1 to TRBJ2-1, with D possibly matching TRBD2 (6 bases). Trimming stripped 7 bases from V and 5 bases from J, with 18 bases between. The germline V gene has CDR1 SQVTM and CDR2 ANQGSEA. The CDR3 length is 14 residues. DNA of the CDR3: TGCAGCGCCGCGGGACTCCCACCAAACAATGAGCAGTTCTTC. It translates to CSAAGLPPNNEQFF.

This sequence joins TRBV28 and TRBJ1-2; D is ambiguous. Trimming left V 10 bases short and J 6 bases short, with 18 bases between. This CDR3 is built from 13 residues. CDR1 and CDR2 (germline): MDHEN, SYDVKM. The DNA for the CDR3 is TGTGCCACCTCAGTTTACACAGCGGATGGCTACACCTTC. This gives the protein CATSVYTADGYTF.

In nucleotides, the CDR3 is TGTGCCAGCTCACCACCTCGACTAGCAGATACGCAGTATTTT. This translates into CASSPPRLADTQYF. This chain uses TRBV18 with TRBJ2-3, with D possibly being TRBD2 (6 bases). Per germline, CDR1 KGHSH and CDR2 LQKENI. The CDR3 has 14 amino acids. V lost 0 bases, J lost 4 bases, and 8 bases lay in between.